One sample yielded the 12 T cell receptor beta chains listed below, sequenced in a study of T cells in localized non-small cell lung cancer. This table comes from immunoSEQ multiplex PCR, and its TCRdb copy is limited to in-frame clones, with some not included. The sample consists of 3,000 to 3,500 clones, around 22% of them appearing once. Sequencing was performed on lung tumor tissue, taken before any cancer treatment. These receptors came from a man aged 40 to 70 with stage II squamous cell lung carcinoma.

The rearrangement joins TRBV9 to TRBJ2-1, with D hard to call. The CDR3 sequence is 13 residues long. V was clipped by 0 bases and J by 5 bases, with 6 bases between them. CDR1 and CDR2 from the germline V gene are SGDLS and YYNGEE. The CDR3 DNA is TGTGCCAGCAGCGTAGTGGGGAACAATGAGCAGTTCTTC. Protein sequence: CASSVVGNNEQFF.

The gene calls are TRBV30 and TRBJ2-7; D gene uncertain. The germline V and J ends were trimmed by 0 bases and 6 bases, with 6 bases remaining between them. Germline lookup yields CDR1 GTSNPN and CDR2 SVGIG (reference sequence). The CDR3 sequence is 11 residues long. Here the CDR3 reads CAWSVASEQYF. Written as DNA, the CDR3 is TGTGCCTGGAGTGTCGCCTCCGAGCAGTACTTC.

This clone has a count of ten or more. The gene calls are TRBV11-3 and TRBJ1-2; D call uncertain. This CDR3 comprises 14 residues. Deletions cut 5 bases from V and 5 bases from J, with 15 bases between. The germline gives CDR1 SGHNT, CDR2 YENEEA. The chain's CDR3 is CASSLLEGDYGYTF. Written as DNA, the CDR3 is TGTGCCAGCAGCCTGCTGGAGGGTGATTATGGCTACACCTTC.

The chain has TRBV28 and TRBJ2-3; 10 positions match TRBD2. Germline CDR1 reads MDHEN; CDR2 reads SYDVKM. The CDR3 extends over 17 amino acids. Trimming removed 5 bases from V and 4 bases from J; junction bases left unmatched: 12. For the CDR3, the DNA is TGTGCCAGCAGTCAAACTTTTCTAGCGGGAGACTCAGATACGCAGTATTTT. This sequence encodes CASSQTFLAGDSDTQYF.

The chain combines TRBV6-8 with TRBJ2-2; D ambiguous. The CDR3 runs 12 residues. V shed 7 bases and J shed 6 bases, with 9 bases lying between them. Germline CDR1 reads MNHGY; CDR2 reads SAAAGT. CDR3 nucleotide sequence: TGTGCCAGCAAGAGTTTTCCCGGGGAGCTGTTTTTT. Protein: CASKSFPGELFF.

The chain carries TRBV5-1 and TRBJ2-1; 9 bases match TRBD2. J lost 9 bases, V lost 3 bases, and 10 bases had no gene match. The CDR3 length is 15 residues. From germline, CDR1 is SGHRS and CDR2 YFSETQ. CDR3 residues: CASSSGGGGTTEQFF. CDR3 bases: TGCGCCAGCAGCTCGGGCGGGGGGGGGACGACTGAGCAGTTCTTC.

The sample holds a few counts of this clone. CDR3 sequence (DNA): TGTGCCGTCTCCAGCGGGCGCCTCCTGGAGGAGACCCAGTACTTC. It specifies CAVSSGRLLEETQYF. The chain uses TRBV6-8 and TRBJ2-5; tentative D call: TRBD2 (6 bases). Per germline, CDR1 MNHGY and CDR2 SAAAGT. Trimming removed 11 bases at V and 5 bases at J, with 24 bases between. CDR3 length equals 15 residues.

This clone showed up just a few times. The V and J genes are TRBV11-3 and TRBJ2-7; TRBD2 matches at 9 bases. V dropped 3 bases and J dropped 5; count of bases not matched to a gene: 20. CDR3 length: 19 amino acids. Germline V gene data show CDR1 as SGHNT and CDR2 as YENEEA. CDR3 in amino acids: CASSLYLSGGRYIDHEQYF. Here the CDR3 DNA reads TGTGCCAGCAGCTTGTACCTTAGCGGGGGTCGATACATCGACCACGAGCAGTACTTC.

The V call is TRBV15, the J call TRBJ2-5, with 8 positions matching TRBD1. CDR1 is LNHNV, CDR2 YYDKDF, per germline (reference sequence). The CDR3 covers 14 residues. Trimming cost V 4 bases and J 5 bases; bases outside gene matches: 6. CDR3 sequence: CATSKTGAGETQYF. The CDR3 region has the DNA TGTGCCACCAGCAAGACAGGGGCCGGGGAGACCCAGTACTTC.

The CDR3 DNA reads TGTGCCAGCAGCGAACCGGGACAGAACACTGAAGCTTTCTTT. Translation: CASSEPGQNTEAFF. V and J are TRBV6-8 and TRBJ1-1; possible D gene TRBD1, 6 bases. The germline V and J ends were trimmed by 6 bases and 1 base, with 12 bases remaining between them. CDR1 and CDR2 from the germline V gene are MNHGY and SAAAGT. This CDR3 region has 14 residues.

A single count supports this clone. This chain connects TRBV12-1 to TRBJ2-3; TRBD2 is the table's D call and was not checked against the DNA. TRBV12-1 is an annotated pseudogene. This CDR3 contains 14 residues. For the CDR3, the DNA is TGTGCCAGCACCCCGGGATCTAGCACAGATACGCAGTATTTT. Translating it yields CASTPGSSTDTQYF.

This clone was seen only a few times. The chain is built from TRBV12-5 and TRBJ2-2, with 12 bases lining up with TRBD1. Germline values: CDR1 LGHNT, CDR2 FRNRAP. The CDR3 has 16 residues. The CDR3 bases are TGTGCCAGCACCCGCGGGACAGGGGGCGATGGCGGGGAGCTGTTTTTT. This codes for CASTRGTGGDGGELFF.